Described below is a single T cell receptor (beta chain) sequence and its context. The antigen remains undetermined. This sample stems from a study of siplizumab effects on memory and regulatory T cells. Points from the study as a whole: Naive versus memory phenotype went unassigned for roughly 75-97% of proliferating CD4+ or CD8+ clones. Memory cells that were CD4+ and unstimulated gave rise to alloreactive sequences, which siplizumab significantly reduced. A major contribution to the alloresponse seemed to be made by naive T cells, which seemed more diverse than memory cells.

The repertoire was sequenced with immunoSEQ multiplex PCR; TCRdb's copy has only in-frame clones and lacks some. Of roughly 120,000 clones in the sample, approximately 94% were seen once. CDR1 LNHDA and CDR2 SQIVND come from the germline V gene (reference sequence). V gave up 5 bases and J gave up 3 bases; unmatched junction bases: 11. The CDR3 sequence is 17 residues long. This TCR was recovered from a human donor in good health. V usage is TRBV19 and J usage is TRBJ2-7; 12 bases agree with TRBD2. The sample comprised non-Treg CD4+ T cells sorted from blood. The CDR3 here is CASSRTSGTLGVYEQYF. The CDR3 bases are TGTGCCAGTAGTCGGACTAGCGGGACCCTCGGAGTCTACGAGCAGTACTTC.